One and the same sample provided the 27 T cell receptor beta chains below, sequenced in a study of T cell changes during pregnancy in multiple sclerosis. Sequencing was performed with immunoSEQ multiplex PCR; in TCRdb, only in-frame clones are kept and a portion is missing. The profile shows under 95,000 clones, 75% to 95% of them singletons. This specimen was CD4+ T cells from peripheral blood mononuclear cells, taken before pregnancy. All receptors come from a female donor with multiple sclerosis, enrolled in a pregnancy study.

This chain connects TRBV7-9 to TRBJ1-2, with D maybe TRBD1 (5 bases). Deletions cut 6 bases from V and 7 bases from J, with 9 bases between. This CDR3 is built from 11 residues. Germline CDR1 and CDR2: SEHNR and FQNEAQ (reference sequence). Here the CDR3 DNA reads TGTGCCAGCAGGGGGGAGGGTGGCTACACCTTC. This translates into CASRGEGGYTF.

In its sample, this clone was seen once. V and J are TRBV6-1 and TRBJ2-7, with TRBD2 identical over 7 bases. V trimming: 3 bases; J trimming: 5 bases; junction bases outside the gene matches: 10. The CDR3 runs to 15 residues. Germline CDR1 MNHNS, CDR2 SASEGT. The CDR3 sequence is CASSETSRYLDEQYF. The DNA of the CDR3 is TGTGCCAGCAGTGAGACTAGCCGATACCTAGACGAGCAGTACTTC.

This sequence joins TRBV19 and TRBJ1-1; 7 bases agree with TRBD1. Looked up from germline, CDR1 is LNHDA and CDR2 is SQIVND (reference sequence). This CDR3 contains 15 residues. The V gene end was trimmed by 2 bases and the J gene end by 2 bases; junction bases not matched to a gene: 5. DNA of the CDR3: TGTGCCAGTAGTATAACCACAGGGGTAAACACTGAAGCTTTCTTT. It translates to CASSITTGVNTEAFF. The full variable domain, rest sourced from reference TRBV19 and TRBJ1-1, is DGGITQSPKYLFRKEGQNVTLSCEQNLNHDAMYWYRQDPGQGLRLIYYSQIVNDFQKGDIAEGYSVSREKKESFPLTVTSAQKNPTAFYLCASSITTGVNTEAFFGQGTRLTVV.

V gene TRBV30 combines with J gene TRBJ1-1; TRBD1 is a possible D gene (5 bases). The CDR3 totals 13 residues. Germline V gene lookup returns CDR1 GTSNPN and CDR2 SVGIG (reference sequence). Trimming took 3 bases from V and 2 from J, leaving 10 bases between them. The CDR3 DNA follows: TGTGCCTGGAGGCTTCAGGGCAACACTGAAGCTTTCTTT. It encodes CAWRLQGNTEAFF.

The chain recombines TRBV27 with TRBJ1-1, with D hard to call. Germline V lookup: CDR1 MNHEY, CDR2 SMNVEV (reference sequence). V was clipped by 3 bases and J by 4 bases, with 15 bases between them. The CDR3 is made up of 15 amino acids. The CDR3 loop is CASSFLLRGGTEAFF. The CDR3 bases are TGTGCCAGCAGTTTCCTCCTCCGAGGTGGCACTGAAGCTTTCTTT.

This clone was seen only once. This chain joins TRBV28 and TRBJ2-5; the D gene is possibly TRBD2 (6 bases). This CDR3 has 16 residues. Germline V gene lookup returns CDR1 MDHEN and CDR2 SYDVKM. The ends were cut back, 3 bases at V and 0 bases at J, with 14 bases in the middle. The CDR3 protein is CASSFVSGGYQETQYF. The CDR3 region has the DNA TGTGCCAGCAGTTTCGTCAGCGGAGGGTACCAAGAGACCCAGTACTTC.

This rearrangement joins TRBV10-3 to TRBJ1-6, with D possibly being TRBD1 (5 bases). The CDR3 loop spans 13 amino acids. The germline CDR1 and CDR2 sequences are ENHRY and SYGVKD. V gave up 6 bases and J gave up 6 bases, with 9 bases separating them. This chain's CDR3 is CAIRPGGNSPLHF. The CDR3 bases are TGTGCCATCAGACCCGGGGGTAATTCACCCCTCCACTTT.

The rearrangement links TRBV7-8 to TRBJ2-2, with TRBD2 identical over 10 bases. This CDR3 is built from 17 residues. Germline CDR1 SGHVS, CDR2 FQNEAQ. V dropped 2 bases and J dropped 6; count of bases not matched to a gene: 9. The CDR3 bases are TGTGCCAGCAGCTTATTAAGCGGGAGGGCCTTCTCCGGGGAGCTGTTTTTT. This codes for CASSLLSGRAFSGELFF.

The CDR3 nucleotides are TGTGCCAGCAGCTCCTACTACGAGCAGTACTTC. Amino acids: CASSSYYEQYF. The chain couples TRBV7-9 to TRBJ2-7, with D hard to call. This CDR3 spans 11 amino acids. Germline-derived CDR1 and CDR2 are SEHNR and FQNEAQ (reference sequence). Trimming removed 4 bases from V and 3 bases from J, with 4 bases in between. Variable domain in full (rest from reference TRBV7-9 and TRBJ2-7): DTGVSQNPRHKITKRGQNVTFRCDPISEHNRLYWYRQTLGQGPEFLTYFQNEAQLEKSRLLSDRFSAERPKGSFSTLEIQRTEQGDSAMYLCASSSYYEQYFGPGTRLTVT.

The table lists this clone with many counts. J is TRBJ1-1 and V is TRBV30; D is perhaps TRBD1 (5 bases). The CDR3 runs 14 residues. Trimming shortened V by 4 bases and J by 2 bases, and 14 bases separated the two germline ends. Germline-derived CDR1 and CDR2 are GTSNPN and SVGIG (reference sequence). The DNA for the CDR3 is TGTGCCTGGACCCCGGGACTCCCCAACACTGAAGCTTTCTTT. Translation gives CAWTPGLPNTEAFF.

The chain couples TRBV6-4 to TRBJ2-3, with 12 positions matching TRBD2. Germline CDR1 is MRHNA and CDR2 is SNTAGT. The length of the CDR3 is 16 residues. V was clipped by 5 bases and J by 2 bases; unmatched bases: 5. The CDR3 DNA reads as TGTGCCAGCAGTCTGACTAGCGGGGGCCCCACAGATACGCAGTATTTT. As protein: CASSLTSGGPTDTQYF.

As DNA, the CDR3 is TGTGCCAGCAGTGAATATGGCCAGGGAAACTACGAGCAGTACTTC. Amino acids: CASSEYGQGNYEQYF. V usage is TRBV6-1 and J usage is TRBJ2-7, with a possible D match to TRBD1 (5 bases). With 2 bases removed from V and 3 bases from J, the gap between germline ends came to 14 bases. Germline V gene lookup returns CDR1 MNHNS and CDR2 SASEGT. This CDR3 is 15 amino acids long.

J is TRBJ2-2 and V is TRBV5-6, with 9 bases identical to TRBD1. The CDR3 has 16 amino acids. The J segment lost 1 base and the V segment lost 1 base, leaving 2 bases of the junction unmatched. Per the germline V gene, CDR1 is SGHDT and CDR2 is YYEEEE. CDR3 sequence: CASSLKGQGNTGELFF. Written as DNA, the CDR3 is TGTGCCAGCAGCTTGAAGGGACAGGGGAACACCGGGGAGCTGTTTTTT.

The chain recombines TRBV4-3 with TRBJ2-1; 7 bases align to TRBD2. This CDR3 is built from 13 residues. Unmatched junction bases numbered 2, after V lost 2 bases and J lost 7 bases. Per the germline V gene, CDR1 is LGHNA and CDR2 is YSLEER. In DNA, the CDR3 is TGCGCCAGCAGCCAAAGGCGGGGGAATGAGCAGTTCTTC. Translation gives CASSQRRGNEQFF.

The genes are TRBV7-8 and TRBJ2-2; 9 nucleotides line up with TRBD2. In germline, CDR1 is SGHVS, CDR2 FQNEAQ. The trim removed 10 bases at V and 3 bases at J, leaving 18 bases unmatched. CDR3 length: 18 residues. The CDR3 DNA reads TGTGCCACCGAGCTTAGTCTAGGCGGGGGGGCGTACACCGGGGAGCTGTTTTTT. The encoded protein is CATELSLGGGAYTGELFF.

This clone showed up just once. The rearrangement joins TRBV9 to TRBJ2-2; D call uncertain. V was pared by 6 bases and J by 0 bases, with 12 bases between. Per the germline V gene, CDR1 is SGDLS and CDR2 is YYNGEE. The CDR3 totals 15 residues. The CDR3 region has the DNA TGTGCCAGCAACGCTGGCGACACGAACACCGGGGAGCTGTTTTTT. Translation: CASNAGDTNTGELFF. Filled out from reference TRBV9 and TRBJ2-2, the complete variable domain reads DSGVTQTPKHLITATGQRVTLRCSPRSGDLSVYWYQQSLDQGLQFLIQYYNGEERAKGNILERFSAQQFPDLHSELNLSSLELGDSALYFCASNAGDTNTGELFFGEGSRLTVL.

The rearrangement links TRBV4-1 to TRBJ1-2; no clear D gene. This CDR3 is 14 amino acids long. The V and J ends lost 0 bases and 2 bases respectively, with 7 bases between them. Per the germline V gene, CDR1 is MGHRA and CDR2 is YSYEKL. The CDR3 sequence is CASSQDGRNYGYTF. The CDR3 DNA is TGCGCCAGCAGCCAAGATGGCAGAAACTATGGCTACACCTTC.

The rearrangement uses TRBV27 and TRBJ1-1; 9 nucleotides agree with TRBD1. V trimming: 5 bases; J trimming: 0 bases; junction bases outside the gene matches: 7. Per germline, CDR1 MNHEY and CDR2 SMNVEV (reference sequence). This CDR3 comprises 16 residues. DNA of the CDR3: TGTGCCAGCAGTCTCGGACAGGGGTCGATGAACACTGAAGCTTTCTTT. This gives the protein CASSLGQGSMNTEAFF.

The gene calls are TRBV18 and TRBJ2-5; D gene unclear. V lost 2 bases and J lost 3, with 7 bases in between. The CDR3 totals 13 residues. Germline-derived CDR1 and CDR2 are KGHSH and LQKENI. The CDR3 loop is CASSPGRKETQYF. In nucleotides, the CDR3 is TGTGCCAGCTCACCAGGCCGAAAAGAGACCCAGTACTTC.

The CDR3 sequence is CASTRRSTDTQYF. Written as DNA, the CDR3 is TGTGCCAGCACCCGCAGAAGCACAGATACGCAGTATTTT. The chain employs TRBV11-3 and TRBJ2-3; D unresolved. There are 13 residues in the CDR3. Deletions cut 7 bases from V and 0 bases from J, with 8 bases between. Germline-derived CDR1 and CDR2 are SGHNT and YENEEA.

V and J are TRBV5-1 and TRBJ1-2; 9 nucleotides agree with TRBD1. The germline V gene has CDR1 SGHRS and CDR2 YFSETQ. This CDR3 spans 14 amino acids. V shed 0 bases, J shed 6 bases, and the junction held 3 bases outside the gene matches. The CDR3 DNA follows: TGCGCCAGCAGCTTGGACAGGGGGCTAGATGGCTACACCTTC. Its protein is CASSLDRGLDGYTF.

Concerning this clone itself: Other DNA sequences in this sample translate to the same CDR3. This chain links TRBV5-1 with TRBJ2-7, with 7 bases identical to TRBD2. The V gene end was trimmed by 0 bases and the J gene end by 3 bases; junction bases not matched to a gene: 9. The CDR3 extends over 16 amino acids. Looked up from germline, CDR1 is SGHRS and CDR2 is YFSETQ. CDR3 in amino acids: CASSLGLGGRGYEQYF. The CDR3 nucleotides read TGCGCCAGCAGCTTGGGTTTGGGCGGGAGAGGCTACGAGCAGTACTTC.

The chain uses TRBV5-4 and TRBJ1-1; a possible D gene is TRBD1 (5 bases). V shed 4 bases and J shed 1 base, with 20 bases lying between them. The CDR3 has 17 residues. The germline gives CDR1 SGHNT, CDR2 YYREEE (reference sequence). The CDR3 bases are TGTGCCAGCAGCGACCCCAGCTCAGGGTCCCGGAACACTGAAGCTTTCTTT. Residues: CASSDPSSGSRNTEAFF. Combining the CDR3 with reference TRBV5-4 and TRBJ1-1 gives the whole variable domain ETGVTQSPTHLIKTRGQQVTLRCSSQSGHNTVSWYQQALGQGPQFIFQYYREEENGRGNFPPRFSGLQFPNYSSELNVNALELDDSALYLCASSDPSSGSRNTEAFFGQGTRLTVV.

The chain carries TRBV7-6 and TRBJ2-7; a weak D match, TRBD1 (5 bases). V shed 5 bases and J shed 2 bases, with 13 bases lying between them. Germline CDR1 is SGHVS and CDR2 is FNYEAQ. The CDR3 sequence is 14 residues long. CDR3 amino acids: CASSLTRDTYEQYF. In DNA, the CDR3 is TGTGCCAGCAGCCTTACCAGGGATACCTACGAGCAGTACTTC.

This chain joins TRBV7-2 and TRBJ2-1; D possibly corresponds to TRBD2 (5 bases). Between the trimmed V and J ends, which lost 6 bases and 6 bases, there was a span of 12 bases. Germline V gives CDR1 SGHTA, CDR2 FQGNSA. The CDR3 covers 13 residues. This CDR3 reads CASSTGGGNEQFF. DNA of the CDR3: TGTGCCAGCAGTACTGGTGGAGGCAATGAGCAGTTCTTC.

The CDR3 sequence is CASGSEASSQETQYF. CDR3 bases: TGTGCCAGCGGATCGGAGGCTAGCAGTCAAGAGACCCAGTACTTC. This chain uses TRBV6-5 with TRBJ2-5; the D gene is possibly TRBD2 (5 bases). Trimming shortened V by 8 bases and J by 2 bases, and 18 bases separated the two germline ends. Germline CDR1 MNHEY, CDR2 SVGAGI. This CDR3 spans 15 amino acids.

This rearrangement joins TRBV5-1 to TRBJ2-3; 8 bases map to TRBD2. J lost 2 bases, V lost 4 bases, and 3 bases had no gene match. From germline, CDR1 is SGHRS and CDR2 YFSETQ. The CDR3 sequence is 14 residues long. The CDR3, as DNA: TGCGCCAGCAGCATTAGCGGGAACACAGATACGCAGTATTTT. This codes for CASSISGNTDTQYF.